This T cell receptor beta chain is drawn from a study of blood T cells in healthy people across ages. Findings and limits, study-wide: It was found that TCR beta diversity correlated strongly with the percentage of naive T cells.

This CDR3 is built from 15 residues. V was shortened by 1 base and J by 5 bases, with 14 bases between the two germline ends. In germline, CDR1 is MNHNS, CDR2 SASEGT. This clonotype came up a few times. Its specificity is not known. Total RNA, at least 6 micrograms per sample, was extracted from PBMCs. Using a J-beta primer mix together with a sample-barcoded 5' primer, a second PCR was run for roughly 7 to 12 cycles. Using its own MiXCR run on the 5' RACE reads, TCRdb lists one record per CDR3 protein. The top ten hold roughly 3.8% of the sample, which has about 800,000 distinct CDR3 sequences, roughly 25% seen once. This sample also appeared in a second study, on T cells of mothers and their children. That investigation notes: Donation came from a few healthy Caucasian mothers together with their six children.

This sequence joins TRBV6-1 and TRBJ2-5; D might be TRBD1 or TRBD2, each matching 5 bases. The sequencing sample was made of blood. The receptor was derived from a boy younger than 18 in good health. CDR3 amino acids: CASSEGTLEGETQYF. CDR3 coding DNA: TGTGCCAGCAGTGAAGGGACTCTCGAGGGGGAGACCCAGTACTTC.